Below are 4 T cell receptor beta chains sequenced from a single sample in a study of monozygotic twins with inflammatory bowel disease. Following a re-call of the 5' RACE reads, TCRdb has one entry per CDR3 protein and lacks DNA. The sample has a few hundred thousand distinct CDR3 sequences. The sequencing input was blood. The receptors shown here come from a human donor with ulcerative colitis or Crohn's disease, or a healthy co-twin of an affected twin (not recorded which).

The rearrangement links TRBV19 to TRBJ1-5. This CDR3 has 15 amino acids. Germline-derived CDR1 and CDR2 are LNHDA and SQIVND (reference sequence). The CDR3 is CASSIEVPAWQPQHF.

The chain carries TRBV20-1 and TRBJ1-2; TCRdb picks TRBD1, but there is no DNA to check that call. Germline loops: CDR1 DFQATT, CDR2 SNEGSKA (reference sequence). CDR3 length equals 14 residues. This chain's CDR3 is CSARDGQGAAGYTF.

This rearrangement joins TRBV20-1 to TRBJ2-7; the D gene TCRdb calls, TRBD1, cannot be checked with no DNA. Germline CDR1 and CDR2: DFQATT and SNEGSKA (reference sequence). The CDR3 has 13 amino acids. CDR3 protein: CSARGGQGYEQYF.

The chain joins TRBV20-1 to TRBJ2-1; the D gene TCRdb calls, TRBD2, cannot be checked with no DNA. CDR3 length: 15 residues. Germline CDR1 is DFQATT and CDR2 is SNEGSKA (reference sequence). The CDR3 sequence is CSAREGTSGNDEQFF.